A selection of T cell receptor beta chains follows, all from one sample in a study of T cells in Graves' hyperthyroidism and ophthalmopathy. TCRdb re-called the multiplex PCR reads with MiXCR, one entry per CDR3 protein. Among fewer than 250,000 distinct CDR3 sequences listed, approximately 25% were seen once. Sequencing input: blood. These receptor sequences come from a middle-aged woman with Graves' ophthalmopathy. The CDR3 runs from the conserved cysteine through the conserved F or W. Fields, in order: J gene, V gene, D gene, clone size, CDR3 protein, CDR3 DNA. A D gene is named only where the DNA matches it firmly. Size tells how often a clone was seen (once, few, many) or the class of an expanded clone, and some rows leave it out.

J: TRBJ1-1
V: TRBV20-1
D: .
size: .
CDR3: CSARGVQTEAFF
DNA: TGCAGTGCTAGAGGAGTTCAGACTGAAGCTTTCTTT

J: TRBJ2-7
V: TRBV5-1
D: TRBD1
size: many
CDR3: CASSEGTGTPEQYF
DNA: TGCGCCAGCAGCGAGGGGACAGGGACTCCCGAGCAGTACTTC

J: TRBJ2-7
V: TRBV7-2
D: .
size: many
CDR3: CASSLANTYEQYF
DNA: TGTGCCAGCAGCTTAGCTAATACCTACGAGCAGTACTTC

J: TRBJ2-7
V: TRBV3-1
D: .
size: many
CDR3: CASSPDYPSYEQYF
DNA: TGTGCCAGCAGCCCGGACTACCCCTCCTACGAGCAGTACTTC

J: TRBJ1-6
V: TRBV6-1
D: .
size: many
CDR3: CASSERQAVFTLHF
DNA: TGTGCCAGCAGCGAAAGACAGGCGGTGTTCACCCTCCACTTT

J: TRBJ1-5
V: TRBV5-5
D: .
size: many
CDR3: CASSLTTREPQHF
DNA: TGTGCCAGCAGCCTGACTACGCGGGAGCCCCAGCATTTT

J: TRBJ1-3
V: TRBV3-1
D: .
size: few
CDR3: CASSQTFQGNTIYF
DNA: TGTGCCAGCAGCCAAACATTCCAGGGAAACACCATATATTTT

J: TRBJ2-5
V: TRBV6-1
D: TRBD1
size: many
CDR3: CASSESQGYQETQYF
DNA: TGTGCCAGCAGTGAATCACAGGGGTACCAAGAGACCCAGTACTTC

J: TRBJ1-2
V: TRBV6-5
D: .
size: .
CDR3: CASSYSTTNYGYTF
DNA: TGTGCCAGCAGTTACTCGACCACTAACTATGGCTACACCTTC

J: TRBJ1-1
V: TRBV7-9
D: .
size: few
CDR3: CASSPLANTEAFF
DNA: TGTGCCAGCAGCCCGCTGGCTAACACTGAAGCTTTCTTT

J: TRBJ2-7
V: TRBV25-1
D: .
size: many
CDR3: CASSETGRVGEQYF
DNA: TGTGCCAGCAGTGAAACGGGCAGGGTTGGCGAGCAGTACTTC

J: TRBJ2-2
V: TRBV6-2/TRBV6-3
D: .
size: .
CDR3: CASRLGAGNTGELFF
DNA: TGTGCCAGCAGACTGGGGGCTGGCAACACCGGGGAGCTGTTTTTT

J: TRBJ2-7
V: TRBV5-6
D: .
size: many
CDR3: CASSLYGPYEQYF
DNA: TGTGCCAGCAGCTTATACGGGCCCTACGAGCAGTACTTC